The 7 T cell receptor beta chains presented below share a single source sample, sequenced in a study of cytomegalovirus exposure and HLA in healthy donors. The PCR made use of 60 Vbeta and 13 Jbeta primers. Clones were sequenced by immunoSEQ multiplex PCR, and TCRdb holds only the in-frame ones, with some missing. The sample gives roughly 180,000 clones, approximately 78% of which show up once; 0.7% to 0.95% is in the top ten. Input material: PBMCs. These receptors were collected from a woman aged 18-29 years in good health and CMV-seronegative.

The V and J genes are TRBV5-4 and TRBJ2-2; D unclear. This CDR3 is 17 amino acids long. V lost 4 bases to trimming and J lost 0 bases, with 16 bases between them. Germline values: CDR1 SGHNT, CDR2 YYREEE (reference sequence). The CDR3 region is CASSDGALGSNTGELFF. CDR3 sequence (DNA): TGTGCCAGCAGCGACGGAGCGCTTGGCTCGAACACCGGGGAGCTGTTTTTT.

This rearrangement joins TRBV7-9 to TRBJ2-1, with 10 positions matching TRBD2. The V gene's germline CDR1 is SEHNR and CDR2 FQNEAQ (reference sequence). The junction had 6 bases not matched to a gene; V was cut back by 1 base and J by 0 bases. This CDR3 has 18 amino acids. CDR3 sequence (DNA): TGTGCCAGCAGCTTAGTAACGTCTAGCGGGAGCTCCTACAATGAGCAGTTCTTC. Protein sequence: CASSLVTSSGSSYNEQFF.

About this clone: The identical CDR3 is also encoded by other nucleotide sequences in the sample. This sequence joins TRBV19 and TRBJ1-1; D is unclear. Germline lookup yields CDR1 LNHDA and CDR2 SQIVND (reference sequence). V gave up 3 bases and J gave up 2 bases, with 4 bases separating them. The CDR3 has 12 residues. The chain's CDR3 is CASSITNTEAFF. The CDR3 bases are TGTGCCAGTAGTATCACTAACACTGAAGCTTTCTTT.

The chain joins TRBV19 to TRBJ2-1; maybe TRBD1 (5 bases). The germline gives CDR1 LNHDA, CDR2 SQIVND (reference sequence). V lost 2 bases and J lost 8, with 19 bases in between. The CDR3 has 16 amino acids. This CDR3 is CASSILQGIMSHEQFF. The CDR3 nucleotides read TGTGCCAGTAGTATACTTCAGGGCATTATGTCGCATGAGCAGTTCTTC.

The CDR3 loop is CASSLFSSYNEQFF. The CDR3 DNA follows: TGTGCCAGCAGCTTATTCTCCTCCTACAATGAGCAGTTCTTC. J is TRBJ2-1 and V is TRBV7-6; no clear D gene. Germline CDR1 is SGHVS and CDR2 is FNYEAQ. Trimming shortened V by 2 bases and J by 0 bases, and 5 bases separated the two germline ends. This CDR3 comprises 14 residues.

The CDR3: CASSLESYEQYF. CDR3 nucleotide sequence: TGTGCCAGCAGCTTGGAGAGCTACGAGCAGTACTTC. The chain employs TRBV5-6 and TRBJ2-7; no clear D. Germline loops: CDR1 SGHDT, CDR2 YYEEEE. This CDR3 is 12 amino acids long. Trimming removed 0 bases at V and 3 bases at J, with 4 bases between.

The chain combines TRBV5-1 with TRBJ1-2; TRBD1 agrees at 9 bases. Germline CDR1 SGHRS, CDR2 YFSETQ. Germline trimming cut 4 bases from V and 4 bases from J; bases unmatched to any gene: 5. The CDR3 extends over 14 amino acids. The CDR3 region has the DNA TGCGCCAGCAGCCCGACAGGGGGAAGCTATGGCTACACCTTC. Translated, it gives CASSPTGGSYGYTF.